This T cell receptor beta chain was recovered during a study of blood T cell repertoires in COVID-19. Germline CDR1 reads SGHRS; CDR2 reads YFSETQ. This CDR3 has 13 amino acids. Trimming shortened V by 5 bases and J by 7 bases, and 15 bases separated the two germline ends. As processed by the authors: Amplification from reference gene primers served as the basis for estimated nucleated cell counts. Sequencing was performed with immunoSEQ multiplex PCR; in TCRdb, only in-frame clones are kept and a portion is missing. The V and J calls and clone size are taken from that table; D and trimming were inferred from the DNA. The sample carries roughly 99,000 clones, roughly 88% recorded once.

The chain links TRBV5-1 to TRBJ1-2; D might be TRBD1 (5 bases). The specimen sequenced was peripheral blood. The clonotype was recovered from a man aged 50-59 years with COVID-19, enrolled during active disease. The CDR3: CASRQAGRSGYTF. The CDR3 DNA reads TGCGCCAGCAGACAGGCGGGGAGAAGTGGCTACACCTTC.